This entry lists 28 T cell receptor beta chains sequenced from one sample in a study of blood T cell repertoires in COVID-19. The method was immunoSEQ multiplex PCR; TCRdb's version includes in-frame clones alone and lacks a portion of them. The sample includes a few hundred thousand clones, about 90% of them seen just once. Material for sequencing was PBMCs or T cells enriched from blood (not recorded which). The receptors here all came from a woman aged 35 to 49 who had been exposed to COVID-19.

The chain carries TRBV7-2 and TRBJ1-2; TRBD1 might be the D (5 bases). The V end lost 5 bases, the J end lost 8 bases, and 18 bases lay between the germline ends. This CDR3 comprises 14 residues. From germline, CDR1 is SGHTA and CDR2 FQGNSA. The DNA of the CDR3 is TGTGCCAGCAGCCCGTTTGGGGCACCACGCGGCTACACCTTC. This sequence encodes CASSPFGAPRGYTF.

The chain employs TRBV10-1 and TRBJ2-5; no clear D. The CDR3 length is 13 residues. Trimming cost V 6 bases and J 2 bases, with 10 bases left between them. Germline assignment: CDR1 WNHNN and CDR2 SYGVQD (reference sequence). CDR3 protein: CASRTQPQETQYF. Written as DNA, the CDR3 is TGCGCCAGCAGGACTCAGCCTCAAGAGACCCAGTACTTC.

The chain links TRBV27 to TRBJ2-3; 8 bases match TRBD1. CDR3 length: 16 residues. Trimming cost V 0 bases and J 8 bases; bases outside gene matches: 10. Germline CDR1 is MNHEY and CDR2 is SMNVEV (reference sequence). Written as DNA, the CDR3 is TGTGCCAGCAGTTTATCGCGAGAGATTCAGGGGGCTACGCAGTATTTT. It specifies CASSLSREIQGATQYF.

The chain employs TRBV24-1 and TRBJ1-5; 8 bases match TRBD1. Germline loops: CDR1 KGHDR, CDR2 SFDVKD. The CDR3 is 16 residues long. Trimming removed 4 bases from V and 2 bases from J; junction bases left unmatched: 6. CDR3 sequence reads: CATSDSGGAGNQPQHF. CDR3 DNA: TGTGCCACCAGTGACTCAGGGGGCGCGGGCAATCAGCCCCAGCATTTT.

This chain connects TRBV28 to TRBJ1-4, with D unresolved. The germline V gene has CDR1 MDHEN and CDR2 SYDVKM. The CDR3 has 14 residues. V dropped 4 bases and J dropped 0 bases, with 6 bases sitting between them. This CDR3 is CASSSPATNEKLFF. The CDR3, as DNA: TGTGCCAGCAGTTCCCCCGCAACTAATGAAAAACTGTTTTTT. Based on the CDR3 plus reference TRBV28 and TRBJ1-4, the full variable domain is DVKVTQSSRYLVKRTGEKVFLECVQDMDHENMFWYRQDPGLGLRLIYFSYDVKMKEKGDIPEGYSVSREKKERFSLILESASTNQTSMYLCASSSPATNEKLFFGSGTQLSVL.

The chain combines TRBV7-9 with TRBJ1-1; D is unresolved. V was cut by 4 bases and J by 7 bases, with 16 bases left in between. The CDR3 has 14 amino acids. In germline, CDR1 is SEHNR, CDR2 FQNEAQ (reference sequence). CDR3 sequence reads: CASSSSARGGEAFF. CDR3 sequence (DNA): TGTGCCAGCAGCTCCTCGGCCCGCGGAGGTGAAGCTTTCTTT.

The V call is TRBV5-6, the J call TRBJ2-3; D may be TRBD2 (6 bases). Germline CDR1 and CDR2: SGHDT and YYEEEE. The CDR3 length is 11 residues. The V and J ends lost 4 bases and 6 bases respectively, with 6 bases between them. The CDR3 nucleotides read TGTGCCAGCAGCCGGGGGGATACGCAGTATTTT. The encoded protein is CASSRGDTQYF. The entire variable domain, with the rest obtained from reference TRBV5-6 and TRBJ2-3, is as follows: DAGVTQSPTHLIKTRGQQVTLRCSPKSGHDTVSWYQQALGQGPQFIFQYYEEEERQRGNFPDRFSGHQFPNYSSELNVNALLLGDSALYLCASSRGDTQYFGPGTRLTVL.

This chain uses TRBV30 with TRBJ1-6; TRBD1 matches 9 bases. The length of the CDR3 is 13 residues. CDR1 and CDR2 (germline): GTSNPN, SVGIG (reference sequence). V trimming: 8 bases; J trimming: 9 bases; junction bases outside the gene matches: 8. The CDR3 spells CAAAGTGSSPLHF. The CDR3 DNA is TGTGCCGCCGCCGGGACAGGGTCTTCACCCCTCCACTTT.

This chain links TRBV7-9 with TRBJ2-7; 10 bases fit TRBD1. Germline assignment: CDR1 SEHNR and CDR2 FQNEAQ (reference sequence). V shed 1 base, J shed 5 bases, and the junction held 8 bases outside the gene matches. The CDR3 is 16 residues long. The CDR3 loop reads CASSLDEGQGTHEQYF. CDR3 in DNA: TGTGCCAGCAGCTTAGACGAGGGACAGGGGACTCACGAGCAGTACTTC. The full variable domain, rest sourced from reference TRBV7-9 and TRBJ2-7, is DTGVSQNPRHKITKRGQNVTFRCDPISEHNRLYWYRQTLGQGPEFLTYFQNEAQLEKSRLLSDRFSAERPKGSFSTLEIQRTEQGDSAMYLCASSLDEGQGTHEQYFGPGTRLTVT.

The chain uses TRBV14 and TRBJ1-3; 7 nucleotides line up with TRBD1. Germline lookup yields CDR1 SGHDN and CDR2 FVKESK. Unmatched junction bases numbered 5, after V lost 9 bases and J lost 3 bases. The CDR3 spans 13 residues. The CDR3 DNA sequence: TGTGCCAGTAACAGGGGAAGTGGAAACACCATATATTTT. Amino acid sequence: CASNRGSGNTIYF.

The chain recombines TRBV3-1 (or the pseudogene TRBV3-2) with TRBJ2-5, with D possibly being TRBD1 (5 bases). V gave up 1 base and J gave up 7 bases, with 10 bases separating them. Germline V lookup: CDR1 LGHDT, CDR2 YNNKEL (reference sequence). The CDR3 runs 13 residues. CDR3 nucleotides: TGTGCCAGCAGCCAAGGGACATTAGGGACCCAGTACTTC. Amino acid sequence: CASSQGTLGTQYF.

The chain is built from TRBV18 and TRBJ1-2; D may be TRBD1 (6 bases). The CDR3 is 14 residues long. The ends were cut back, 4 bases at V and 3 bases at J, with 12 bases in the middle. Germline loops: CDR1 KGHSH, CDR2 LQKENI. CDR3 residues: CASSRQDSYYGYTF. Written as DNA, the CDR3 is TGTGCCAGCTCACGACAGGACAGCTACTATGGCTACACCTTC.

The chain links TRBV10-3 to TRBJ2-6; perhaps TRBD2 as D (5 bases). V shed 0 bases and J shed 4 bases, with 13 bases lying between them. The CDR3 sequence is 17 residues long. Germline CDR1 and CDR2: ENHRY and SYGVKD. Here the CDR3 reads CAISESTTSGGANVLTF. Written as DNA, the CDR3 is TGTGCCATCAGTGAGTCTACTACCTCGGGGGGGGCCAACGTCCTGACTTTC.

This chain's CDR3 is CASSYRTASYNEQFF. The CDR3 nucleotides read TGTGCCAGCAGTTACCGGACTGCCTCCTACAATGAGCAGTTCTTC. The rearrangement links TRBV6-5 to TRBJ2-1; D is perhaps TRBD2 (5 bases). V gave up 2 bases and J gave up 0 bases, with 8 bases separating them. This CDR3 region has 15 residues. Germline V gene data show CDR1 as MNHEY and CDR2 as SVGAGI.

The chain employs TRBV2 and TRBJ1-4; a weak D match, TRBD1 (5 bases). CDR1 and CDR2 (germline): SNHLY, FYNNEI. Trimming left V 4 bases short and J 3 bases short, with 12 bases between. CDR3 length: 15 amino acids. The CDR3 DNA reads TGTGCCAGCAGTGGCGTCGGGGGTTCTAATGAAAAACTGTTTTTT. Protein product: CASSGVGGSNEKLFF. Full variable domain (outside the CDR3, taken from reference TRBV2 and TRBJ1-4): EPEVTQTPSHQVTQMGQEVILRCVPISNHLYFYWYRQILGQKVEFLVSFYNNEISEKSEIFDDQFSVERPDGSNFTLKIRSTKLEDSAMYFCASSGVGGSNEKLFFGSGTQLSVL.

The gene calls are TRBV3-1 (or the pseudogene TRBV3-2) and TRBJ2-3; TRBD2 agrees at 10 bases. CDR1 is LGHDT and CDR2 is YNNKEL in the germline V gene (reference sequence). The length of the CDR3 is 16 residues. J lost 4 bases, V lost 6 bases, and 10 bases had no gene match. CDR3 DNA: TGTGCCAGCAGTTTAGGAGCGGGAGGGAGCCCAGATACGCAGTATTTT. Translated, it gives CASSLGAGGSPDTQYF.

This clone appeared a single time. The genes are TRBV11-3 and TRBJ1-1; maybe TRBD1 (5 bases). CDR1 is SGHNT and CDR2 is YENEEA in the germline V gene. The V gene lost 1 base and the J gene lost 9 bases, with 9 bases spanning the gap. The CDR3 has 12 amino acids. The CDR3 region is CASSLVGVKAFF. The CDR3 DNA reads as TGTGCCAGCAGCTTAGTAGGGGTTAAAGCTTTCTTT.

The chain's CDR3 is CASSLIGSRAFF. The DNA for the CDR3 is TGTGCCAGCAGCTTAATAGGTTCGAGGGCTTTCTTT. The V call is TRBV7-2, the J call TRBJ1-1; no definite D call. Deletions cut 2 bases from V and 11 bases from J, with 12 bases between. CDR1 and CDR2 (germline): SGHTA, FQGNSA. This CDR3 has 12 residues.

This sequence joins TRBV5-1 and TRBJ2-1, with D tentatively TRBD1 (6 bases). Deletions cut 0 bases from V and 2 bases from J, with 12 bases between. The CDR3 loop spans 16 amino acids. Germline CDR1 SGHRS, CDR2 YFSETQ. The CDR3 spells CASSLVRDKAYNEQFF. Written as DNA, the CDR3 is TGCGCCAGCAGCTTGGTCCGGGACAAAGCCTACAATGAGCAGTTCTTC.

V is TRBV24-1 and J is TRBJ2-5, with a weak D call TRBD2 (5 bases). The CDR3 has 17 residues. From germline, CDR1 is KGHDR and CDR2 SFDVKD. Trimming shortened V by 0 bases and J by 4 bases, and 17 bases separated the two germline ends. DNA for the CDR3: TGTGCCACCAGTGATTTGCCGGGATCAAAGAATGTAGAGACCCAGTACTTC. Its protein product is CATSDLPGSKNVETQYF.

The rearrangement uses TRBV19 and TRBJ1-5, with 7 bases fitting TRBD1. Germline V lookup: CDR1 LNHDA, CDR2 SQIVND (reference sequence). The CDR3 has 15 amino acids. Trimming removed 5 bases from V and 0 bases from J; junction bases left unmatched: 4. This chain's CDR3 is CASSGQGVSNQPQHF. The CDR3 nucleotides read TGTGCCAGTAGTGGGCAGGGGGTTAGCAATCAGCCCCAGCATTTT.

This rearrangement joins TRBV3-1 (or the pseudogene TRBV3-2) to TRBJ2-2, with 14 bases that match TRBD2. V shed 3 bases, J shed 5 bases, and the junction held 11 bases outside the gene matches. Germline V gene data show CDR1 as LGHDT and CDR2 as YNNKEL (reference sequence). There are 19 residues in the CDR3. The CDR3 DNA sequence: TGTGCCAGCAGCCACACTAAAGGGACTAGCGGGAGAGGTACCGGGGAGCTGTTTTTT. It translates to CASSHTKGTSGRGTGELFF.

The V and J genes are TRBV28 and TRBJ2-1, with 11 bases identical to TRBD2. Trimming cost V 3 bases and J 7 bases; bases outside gene matches: 5. Germline CDR1 and CDR2: MDHEN and SYDVKM. This CDR3 has 15 residues. CDR3 bases: TGTGCCAGCAGTTTGGGGCTAGCGGGAGGAAATGAGCAGTTCTTC. Its protein product is CASSLGLAGGNEQFF.

V gene TRBV19 combines with J gene TRBJ1-2; TRBD1 is a possible D gene (5 bases). The CDR3 extends over 14 amino acids. Trimming left V 9 bases short and J 4 bases short, with 18 bases between. Germline V gives CDR1 LNHDA, CDR2 SQIVND (reference sequence). CDR3 DNA: TGTGCCAGCCAAGGGATCGGGGGGATCTATGGCTACACCTTC. Encoded protein: CASQGIGGIYGYTF. The variable domain in full, completed from reference TRBV19 and TRBJ1-2, reads DGGITQSPKYLFRKEGQNVTLSCEQNLNHDAMYWYRQDPGQGLRLIYYSQIVNDFQKGDIAEGYSVSREKKESFPLTVTSAQKNPTAFYLCASQGIGGIYGYTFGSGTRLTVV.

The chain joins TRBV5-8 to TRBJ2-1, with TRBD2 matching 8 bases. Losses at the gene ends were 2 bases for V and 9 bases for J; bases not matched to a gene: 22. Germline-derived CDR1 and CDR2 are SGHTS and YDEGEE. The CDR3 sequence is 19 residues long. The CDR3 loop is CASSLHVVSGRVTSGEQFF. The CDR3 DNA sequence: TGTGCCAGCAGCTTACACGTCGTGAGCGGGAGAGTAACAAGTGGTGAGCAGTTCTTC.

The chain uses TRBV28 and TRBJ1-2; D unresolved. Germline-derived CDR1 and CDR2 are MDHEN and SYDVKM. The V end was cut by 1 base, the J end by 1 base, with 7 bases between. The CDR3 is 14 residues long. In DNA, the CDR3 is TGTGCCAGCAGTTTATTAACTCTTAACTATGGCTACACCTTC. It encodes CASSLLTLNYGYTF.

This clone was seen a single time. The genes are TRBV5-4 and TRBJ2-7; tentatively, D is TRBD1 (6 bases). Germline lookup yields CDR1 SGHNT and CDR2 YYREEE (reference sequence). V was clipped by 4 bases and J by 4 bases, with 12 bases between them. The CDR3 is 13 residues long. DNA of the CDR3: TGTGCCAGCAGCGCCAACAGGGATTACGAGCAGTACTTC. It encodes CASSANRDYEQYF.

This clone occurred a few times. The chain employs TRBV5-1 and TRBJ1-5, with D perhaps matching TRBD1 (6 bases). Germline V CDR1 and CDR2: SGHRS, YFSETQ. The CDR3 is made up of 17 amino acids. Trimming left V 2 bases short and J 4 bases short, with 19 bases between. The CDR3 DNA follows: TGCGCCAGCAGCTTCCGAGGGGGGGCGACTGAAAATCAGCCCCAGCATTTT. Protein product: CASSFRGGATENQPQHF.